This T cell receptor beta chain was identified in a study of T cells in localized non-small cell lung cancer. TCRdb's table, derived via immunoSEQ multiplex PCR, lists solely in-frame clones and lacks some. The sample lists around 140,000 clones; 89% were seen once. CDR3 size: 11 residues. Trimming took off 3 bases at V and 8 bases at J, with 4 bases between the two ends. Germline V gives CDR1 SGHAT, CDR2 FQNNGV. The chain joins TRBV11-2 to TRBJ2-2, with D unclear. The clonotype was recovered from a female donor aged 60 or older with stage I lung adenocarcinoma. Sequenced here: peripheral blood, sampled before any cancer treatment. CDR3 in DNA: TGTGCCAGCAGCTTTAATGGGGAGCTGTTTTTT. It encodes CASSFNGELFF. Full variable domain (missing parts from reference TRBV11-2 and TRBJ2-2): EAGVAQSPRYKIIEKRQSVAFWCNPISGHATLYWYQQILGQGPKLLIQFQNNGVVDDSQLPKDRFSAERLKGVDSTLKIQPAKLEDSAVYLCASSFNGELFFGEGSRLTVL.